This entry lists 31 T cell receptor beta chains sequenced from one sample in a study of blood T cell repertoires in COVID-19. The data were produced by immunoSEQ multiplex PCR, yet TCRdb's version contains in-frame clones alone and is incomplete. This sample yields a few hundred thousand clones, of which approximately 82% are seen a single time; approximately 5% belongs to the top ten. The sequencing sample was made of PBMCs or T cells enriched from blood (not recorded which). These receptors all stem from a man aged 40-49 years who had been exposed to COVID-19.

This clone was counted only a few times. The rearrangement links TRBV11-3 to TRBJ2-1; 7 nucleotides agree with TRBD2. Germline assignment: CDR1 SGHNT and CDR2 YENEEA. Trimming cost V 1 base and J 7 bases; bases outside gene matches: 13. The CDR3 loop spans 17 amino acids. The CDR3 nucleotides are TGTGCCAGCAGCTTAGGAAGGCGGGAGATAGGGGCGAATGAGCAGTTCTTC. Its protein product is CASSLGRREIGANEQFF.

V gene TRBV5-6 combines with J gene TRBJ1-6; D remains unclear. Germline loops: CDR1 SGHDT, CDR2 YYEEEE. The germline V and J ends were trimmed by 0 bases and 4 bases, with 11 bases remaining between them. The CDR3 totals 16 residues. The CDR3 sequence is CASSLAGTPYNSPLHF. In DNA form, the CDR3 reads TGTGCCAGCAGCTTGGCAGGAACCCCGTATAATTCACCCCTCCACTTT.

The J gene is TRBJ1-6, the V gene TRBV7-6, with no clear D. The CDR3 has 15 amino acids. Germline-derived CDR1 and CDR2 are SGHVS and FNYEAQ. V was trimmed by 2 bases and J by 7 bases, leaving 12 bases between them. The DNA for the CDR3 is TGTGCCAGCAGCTTATCGGTTGCGGAGAATTCACCCCTCCACTTT. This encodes CASSLSVAENSPLHF.

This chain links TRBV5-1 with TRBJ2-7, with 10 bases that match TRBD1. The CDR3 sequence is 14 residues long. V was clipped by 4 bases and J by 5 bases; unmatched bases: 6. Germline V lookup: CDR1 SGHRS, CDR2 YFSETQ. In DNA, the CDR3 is TGCGCCAGCAGCCGAGGGGACAGGGGCCACGAGCAGTACTTC. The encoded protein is CASSRGDRGHEQYF.

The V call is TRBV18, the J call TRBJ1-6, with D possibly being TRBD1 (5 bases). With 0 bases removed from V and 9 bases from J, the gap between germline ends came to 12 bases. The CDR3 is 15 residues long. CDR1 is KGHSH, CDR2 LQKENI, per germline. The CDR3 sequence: CASSPPTGQGSPLHF. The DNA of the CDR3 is TGTGCCAGCTCACCACCAACGGGTCAGGGTTCACCCCTCCACTTT.

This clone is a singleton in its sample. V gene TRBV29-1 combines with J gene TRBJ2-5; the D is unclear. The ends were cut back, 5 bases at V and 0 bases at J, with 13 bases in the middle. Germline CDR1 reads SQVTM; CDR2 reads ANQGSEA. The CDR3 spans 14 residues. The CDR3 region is CSVTPPAYQETQYF. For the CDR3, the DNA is TGCAGCGTTACCCCCCCCGCGTACCAAGAGACCCAGTACTTC.

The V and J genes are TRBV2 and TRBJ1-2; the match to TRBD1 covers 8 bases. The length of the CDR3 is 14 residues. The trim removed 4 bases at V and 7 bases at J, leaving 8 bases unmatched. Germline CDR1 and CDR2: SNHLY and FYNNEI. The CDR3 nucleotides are TGTGCCAGCAGTGGTGGACAGGGAATTGGTGGCTACACCTTC. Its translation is CASSGGQGIGGYTF.

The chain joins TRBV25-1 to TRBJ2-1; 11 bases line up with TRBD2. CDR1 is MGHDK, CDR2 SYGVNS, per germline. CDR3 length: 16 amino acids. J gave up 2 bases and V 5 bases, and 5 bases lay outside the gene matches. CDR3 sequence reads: CASSPLSGRAYNEQFF. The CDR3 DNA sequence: TGTGCCAGCAGTCCCCTTAGCGGGAGGGCCTACAATGAGCAGTTCTTC.

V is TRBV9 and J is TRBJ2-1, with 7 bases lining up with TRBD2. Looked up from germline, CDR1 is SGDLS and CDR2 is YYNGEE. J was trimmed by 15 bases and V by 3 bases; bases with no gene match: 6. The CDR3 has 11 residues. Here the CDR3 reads CASSAPGLLFF. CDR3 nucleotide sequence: TGTGCCAGCAGCGCTCCGGGACTACTGTTCTTC.

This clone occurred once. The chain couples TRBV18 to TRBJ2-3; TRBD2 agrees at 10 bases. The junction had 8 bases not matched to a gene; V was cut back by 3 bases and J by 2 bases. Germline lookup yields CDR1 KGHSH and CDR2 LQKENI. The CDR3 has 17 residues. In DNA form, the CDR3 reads TGTGCCAGCTCACCTAGCGGGAGGCCGGGGGTCACAGATACGCAGTATTTT. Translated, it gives CASSPSGRPGVTDTQYF.

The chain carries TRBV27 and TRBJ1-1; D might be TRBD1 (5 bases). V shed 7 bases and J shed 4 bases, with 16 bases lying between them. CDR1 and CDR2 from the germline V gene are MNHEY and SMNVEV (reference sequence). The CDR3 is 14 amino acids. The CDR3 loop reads CASNYTPGLTEAFF. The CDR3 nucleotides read TGTGCCAGCAACTACACCCCAGGGCTCACTGAAGCTTTCTTT.

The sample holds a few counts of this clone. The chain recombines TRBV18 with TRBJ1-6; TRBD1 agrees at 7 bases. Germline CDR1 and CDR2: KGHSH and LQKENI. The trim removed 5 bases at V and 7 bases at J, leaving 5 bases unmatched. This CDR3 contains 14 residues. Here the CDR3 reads CASSAGQTNSPLHF. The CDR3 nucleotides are TGTGCCAGCTCAGCGGGACAGACCAATTCACCCCTCCACTTT.

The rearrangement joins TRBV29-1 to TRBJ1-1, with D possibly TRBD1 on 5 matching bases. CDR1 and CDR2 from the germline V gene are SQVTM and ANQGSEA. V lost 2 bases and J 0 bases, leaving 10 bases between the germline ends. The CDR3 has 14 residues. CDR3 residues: CSVEPTGMNTEAFF. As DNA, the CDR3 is TGCAGCGTTGAACCCACAGGCATGAACACTGAAGCTTTCTTT.

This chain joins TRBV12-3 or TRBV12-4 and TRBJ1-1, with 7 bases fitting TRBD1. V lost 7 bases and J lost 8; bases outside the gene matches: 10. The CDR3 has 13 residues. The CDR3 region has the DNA TGTGCCAGCACCATCCGACAGGGCCTCGAAGCTTTCTTT. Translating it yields CASTIRQGLEAFF.

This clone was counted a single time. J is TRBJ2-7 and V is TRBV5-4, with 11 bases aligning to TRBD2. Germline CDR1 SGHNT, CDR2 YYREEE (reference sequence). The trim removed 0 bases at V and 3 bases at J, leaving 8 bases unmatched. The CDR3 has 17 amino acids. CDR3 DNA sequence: TGTGCCAGCAGCTTGGGGTCTAGCGGGAGGAACCTCTACGAGCAGTACTTC. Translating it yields CASSLGSSGRNLYEQYF. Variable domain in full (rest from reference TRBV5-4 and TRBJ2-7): ETGVTQSPTHLIKTRGQQVTLRCSSQSGHNTVSWYQQALGQGPQFIFQYYREEENGRGNFPPRFSGLQFPNYSSELNVNALELDDSALYLCASSLGSSGRNLYEQYFGPGTRLTVT.

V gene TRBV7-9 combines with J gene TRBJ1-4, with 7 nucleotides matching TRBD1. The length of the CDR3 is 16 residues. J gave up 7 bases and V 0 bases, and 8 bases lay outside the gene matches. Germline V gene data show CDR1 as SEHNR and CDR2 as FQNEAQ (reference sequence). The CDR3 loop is CASSLALQGSAEKLFF. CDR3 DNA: TGTGCCAGCAGCTTAGCCCTACAGGGGAGCGCTGAAAAACTGTTTTTT.

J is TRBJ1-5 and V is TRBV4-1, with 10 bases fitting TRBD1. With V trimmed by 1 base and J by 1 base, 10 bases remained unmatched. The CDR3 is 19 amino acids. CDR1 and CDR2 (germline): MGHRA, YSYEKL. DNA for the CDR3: TGCGCCAGCAGCCAAGTTGATTGGACAGGGGGGGGGAGCAATCAGCCCCAGCATTTT. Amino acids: CASSQVDWTGGGSNQPQHF.

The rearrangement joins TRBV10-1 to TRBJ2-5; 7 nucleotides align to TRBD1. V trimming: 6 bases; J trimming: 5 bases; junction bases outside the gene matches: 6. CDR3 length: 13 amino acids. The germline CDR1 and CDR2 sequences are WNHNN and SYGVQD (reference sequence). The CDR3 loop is CASRGDSRETQYF. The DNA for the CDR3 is TGCGCCAGCAGGGGGGACAGCCGGGAGACCCAGTACTTC.

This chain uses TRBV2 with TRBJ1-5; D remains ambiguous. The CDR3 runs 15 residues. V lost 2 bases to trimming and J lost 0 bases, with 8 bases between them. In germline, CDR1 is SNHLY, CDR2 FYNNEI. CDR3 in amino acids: CASSEQLVSNQPQHF. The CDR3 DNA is TGTGCCAGCAGTGAACAATTAGTTAGCAATCAGCCCCAGCATTTT. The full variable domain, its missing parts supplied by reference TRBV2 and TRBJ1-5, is EPEVTQTPSHQVTQMGQEVILRCVPISNHLYFYWYRQILGQKVEFLVSFYNNEISEKSEIFDDQFSVERPDGSNFTLKIRSTKLEDSAMYFCASSEQLVSNQPQHFGDGTRLSIL.

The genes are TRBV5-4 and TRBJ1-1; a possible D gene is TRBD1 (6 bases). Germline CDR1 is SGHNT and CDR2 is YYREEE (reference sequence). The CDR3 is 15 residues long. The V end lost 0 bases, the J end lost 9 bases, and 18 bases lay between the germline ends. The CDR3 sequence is CASSLVGGLSSQAFF. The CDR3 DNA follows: TGTGCCAGCAGCTTGGTCGGGGGGCTATCCAGCCAAGCTTTCTTT.

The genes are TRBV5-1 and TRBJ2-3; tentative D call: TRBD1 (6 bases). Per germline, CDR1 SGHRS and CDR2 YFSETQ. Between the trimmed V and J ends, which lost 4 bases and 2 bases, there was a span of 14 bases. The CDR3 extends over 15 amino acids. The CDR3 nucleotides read TGCGCCAGCAGCATCGACAGGAAAATCACAGATACGCAGTATTTT. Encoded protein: CASSIDRKITDTQYF.

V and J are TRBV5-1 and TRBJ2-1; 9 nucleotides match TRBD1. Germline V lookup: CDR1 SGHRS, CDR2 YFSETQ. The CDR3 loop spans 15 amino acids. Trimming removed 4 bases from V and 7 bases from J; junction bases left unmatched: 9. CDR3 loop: CASSERDRVGNEQFF. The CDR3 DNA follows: TGCGCCAGCAGCGAACGGGACAGGGTAGGGAATGAGCAGTTCTTC.

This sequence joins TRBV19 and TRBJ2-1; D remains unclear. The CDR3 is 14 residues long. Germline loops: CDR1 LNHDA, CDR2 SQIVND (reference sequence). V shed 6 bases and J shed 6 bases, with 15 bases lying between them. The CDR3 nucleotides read TGTGCCAGTAGGGGTCTAGTAGTCAGCAATGAGCAGTTCTTC. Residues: CASRGLVVSNEQFF. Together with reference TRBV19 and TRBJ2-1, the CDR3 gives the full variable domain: DGGITQSPKYLFRKEGQNVTLSCEQNLNHDAMYWYRQDPGQGLRLIYYSQIVNDFQKGDIAEGYSVSREKKESFPLTVTSAQKNPTAFYLCASRGLVVSNEQFFGPGTRLTVL.

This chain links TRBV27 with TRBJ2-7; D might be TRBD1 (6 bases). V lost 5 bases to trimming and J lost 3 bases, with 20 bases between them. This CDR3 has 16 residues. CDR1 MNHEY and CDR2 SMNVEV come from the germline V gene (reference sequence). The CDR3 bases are TGTGCCAGCAGTCCCCCTGGGGCAGGGGTCGGCTACGAGCAGTACTTC. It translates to CASSPPGAGVGYEQYF.

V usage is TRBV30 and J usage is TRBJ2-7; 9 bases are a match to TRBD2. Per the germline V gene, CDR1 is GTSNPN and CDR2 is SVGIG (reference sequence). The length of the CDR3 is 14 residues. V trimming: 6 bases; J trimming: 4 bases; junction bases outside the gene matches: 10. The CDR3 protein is CACVRLAAFYEQYF. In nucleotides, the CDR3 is TGTGCCTGCGTACGACTAGCGGCTTTTTACGAGCAGTACTTC. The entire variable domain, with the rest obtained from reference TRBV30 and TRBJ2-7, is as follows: SQTIHQWPATLVQPVGSPLSLECTVEGTSNPNLYWYRQAAGRGLQLLFYSVGIGQISSEVPQNLSASRPQDRQFILSSKKLLLSDSGFYLCACVRLAAFYEQYFGPGTRLTVT.

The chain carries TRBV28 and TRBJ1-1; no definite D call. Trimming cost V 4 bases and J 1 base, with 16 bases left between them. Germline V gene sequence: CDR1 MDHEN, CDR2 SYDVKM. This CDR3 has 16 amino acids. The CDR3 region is CASSSPLVRQNTEAFF. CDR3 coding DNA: TGTGCCAGCAGTTCCCCTCTTGTGCGGCAGAACACTGAAGCTTTCTTT. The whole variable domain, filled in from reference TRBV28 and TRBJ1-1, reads DVKVTQSSRYLVKRTGEKVFLECVQDMDHENMFWYRQDPGLGLRLIYFSYDVKMKEKGDIPEGYSVSREKKERFSLILESASTNQTSMYLCASSSPLVRQNTEAFFGQGTRLTVV.

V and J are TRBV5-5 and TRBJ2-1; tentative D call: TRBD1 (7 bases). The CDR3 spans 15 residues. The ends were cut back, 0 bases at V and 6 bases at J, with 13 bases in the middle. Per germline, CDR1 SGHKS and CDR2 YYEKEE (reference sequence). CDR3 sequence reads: CASSLVGQGGNEQFF. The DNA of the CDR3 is TGTGCCAGCAGCTTGGTGGGGCAGGGGGGCAATGAGCAGTTCTTC.

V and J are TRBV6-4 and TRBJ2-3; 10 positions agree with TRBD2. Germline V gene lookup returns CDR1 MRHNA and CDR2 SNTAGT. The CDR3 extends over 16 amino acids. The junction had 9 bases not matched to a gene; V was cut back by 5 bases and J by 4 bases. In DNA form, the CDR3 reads TGTGCCAGCAGTCCACTGGTAGCGGGAGGTTCAGATACGCAGTATTTT. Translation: CASSPLVAGGSDTQYF.

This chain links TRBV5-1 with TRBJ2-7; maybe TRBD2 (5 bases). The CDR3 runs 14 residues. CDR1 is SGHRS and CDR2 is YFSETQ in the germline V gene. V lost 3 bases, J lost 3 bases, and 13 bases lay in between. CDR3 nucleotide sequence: TGCGCCAGCAGCTACCGGGGTGGAAGCTACGAGCAGTACTTC. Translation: CASSYRGGSYEQYF.

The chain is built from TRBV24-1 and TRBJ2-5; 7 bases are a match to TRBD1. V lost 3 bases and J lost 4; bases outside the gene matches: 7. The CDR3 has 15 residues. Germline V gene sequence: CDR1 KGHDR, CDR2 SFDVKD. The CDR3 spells CATSDGGQIGETQYF. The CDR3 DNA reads TGTGCCACCAGTGATGGGGGACAGATCGGAGAGACCCAGTACTTC.

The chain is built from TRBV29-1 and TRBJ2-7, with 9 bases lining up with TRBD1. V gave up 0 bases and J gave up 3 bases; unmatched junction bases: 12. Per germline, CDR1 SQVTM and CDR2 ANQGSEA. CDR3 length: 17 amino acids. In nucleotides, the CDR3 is TGCAGCGTTGAAGATGTTTTGGGCCCGGGACAGGGCTACGAGCAGTACTTC. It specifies CSVEDVLGPGQGYEQYF.